The clone carrying this TCR beta chain was observed at least ten times. In the same sample, other DNA sequences code for this CDR3. This sample is drawn from a study of metastatic and nonmetastatic thyroid tumors. MiXCR was used by TCRdb to re-call the PCR reads. Here the sample spans some 69,000 clones, more than 13% being singletons. Patients were all untreated before their thyroid surgery. The CDR3 sequence is 12 residues long. Trimming stripped 7 bases from V and 0 bases from J, with 4 bases between. The germline V gene encodes CDR1 MDHEN and CDR2 SYDVKM. Source material: blood. This TCR came from a male donor with papillary thyroid cancer or a benign thyroid nodule (not recorded which). Some clones in this sample may be carry-over from other donors' samples. The V and J genes are TRBV28 and TRBJ1-3; D gene unclear. The CDR3: CASINSGNTIYF. CDR3 nucleotide sequence: TGTGCCAGCATCAACTCTGGAAACACCATATATTTT.